These 31 T cell receptor beta chains were all obtained from the same sample, sequenced in a study of T cell responses to AZD1222 COVID-19 vaccine. Here immunoSEQ multiplex PCR was the method, and the copy in TCRdb shows in-frame clones only, minus some. Among some 130,000 clones listed, 70% to 90% were seen once. The starting material was peripheral blood, obtained on day 0 of AZD1222 vaccination. The source is an adult in good health.

V usage is TRBV5-1 and J usage is TRBJ1-6, with no clear D. Germline CDR1 is SGHRS and CDR2 is YFSETQ. This CDR3 has 13 residues. V was clipped by 0 bases and J by 5 bases, with 3 bases between them. The CDR3 DNA is TGCGCCAGCAGCTTGGGGGATAATTCACCCCTCCACTTT. Translation: CASSLGDNSPLHF.

The V gene is TRBV18, the J gene TRBJ1-6; D call uncertain. Germline loops: CDR1 KGHSH, CDR2 LQKENI. Trimming stripped 0 bases from V and 13 bases from J, with 13 bases between. This CDR3 comprises 14 residues. The CDR3 sequence is CASSPPLPGVPLHF. The CDR3 nucleotides are TGTGCCAGCTCACCACCGCTGCCGGGAGTGCCCCTCCACTTT.

This chain joins TRBV11-2 and TRBJ2-7; D ambiguous. With 1 base removed from V and 0 bases from J, the gap between germline ends came to 10 bases. Germline values: CDR1 SGHAT, CDR2 FQNNGV. The CDR3 totals 15 residues. CDR3 loop: CASSLVTASSYEQYF. As DNA, the CDR3 is TGTGCCAGCAGCTTAGTGACGGCGAGCTCCTACGAGCAGTACTTC.

This sequence joins TRBV7-9 and TRBJ2-7; D may correspond to TRBD1 or TRBD2 (5 bases each). Trimming removed 2 bases from V and 1 base from J, with 12 bases in between. Germline CDR1 and CDR2: SEHNR and FQNEAQ (reference sequence). The CDR3 loop spans 15 amino acids. This chain's CDR3 is CASSLKGSRSYEQYF. The CDR3 DNA reads TGTGCCAGCAGCTTAAAGGGGAGCAGATCCTACGAGCAGTACTTC.

The chain employs TRBV7-2 and TRBJ1-2; D possibly corresponds to TRBD1 (6 bases). This CDR3 has 14 amino acids. Germline CDR1 reads SGHTA; CDR2 reads FQGNSA. V was pared by 1 base and J by 6 bases, with 12 bases between. The DNA of the CDR3 is TGTGCCAGCAGCTTAGGGGGGGCGTATGATGGCTACACCTTC. Protein sequence: CASSLGGAYDGYTF.

This chain uses TRBV27 with TRBJ2-1; 11 nucleotides match TRBD2. The CDR3 has 16 amino acids. V shed 5 bases, J shed 8 bases, and the junction held 11 bases outside the gene matches. CDR1 is MNHEY, CDR2 SMNVEV, per germline (reference sequence). The CDR3 bases are TGTGCCAGCAGTGCCCGACTAGCGGGGACCGGCTATGAGCAGTTCTTC. This sequence encodes CASSARLAGTGYEQFF.

The rearrangement uses TRBV6-4 and TRBJ2-5; 9 positions agree with TRBD1. The trim removed 4 bases at V and 0 bases at J, leaving 3 bases unmatched. The CDR3 spans 15 residues. Germline V gene sequence: CDR1 MRHNA, CDR2 SNTAGT. This CDR3 reads CASSAGTGHQETQYF. CDR3 in DNA: TGTGCCAGCAGTGCCGGGACAGGGCACCAAGAGACCCAGTACTTC.

The J gene is TRBJ2-5, the V gene TRBV4-1; D not certain. Germline V lookup: CDR1 MGHRA, CDR2 YSYEKL. The germline V and J ends were trimmed by 4 bases and 1 base, with 13 bases remaining between them. The CDR3 loop spans 15 amino acids. This chain's CDR3 is CASSLTPVSQETQYF. CDR3 nucleotide sequence: TGCGCCAGCAGCCTCACCCCAGTCAGCCAAGAGACCCAGTACTTC.

This chain links TRBV15 with TRBJ2-5; the D gene is possibly TRBD2 (5 bases). V lost 4 bases and J lost 2, with 14 bases in between. There are 15 residues in the CDR3. CDR1 and CDR2 (germline): LNHNV, YYDKDF (reference sequence). CDR3 protein: CATSKGEDKQETQYF. The CDR3 DNA reads TGTGCCACCAGCAAGGGAGAAGACAAGCAAGAGACCCAGTACTTC.

The chain joins TRBV9 to TRBJ1-2; D remains unclear. V lost 0 bases and J 0 bases, leaving 0 bases between the germline ends. The germline V gene encodes CDR1 SGDLS and CDR2 YYNGEE. The CDR3 spans 12 residues. The CDR3 bases are TGTGCCAGCAGCGTAGCTAACTATGGCTACACCTTC. Amino acids: CASSVANYGYTF.

The genes are TRBV19 and TRBJ1-5, with D perhaps TRBD1 (5 bases). The CDR3 loop spans 12 amino acids. Germline V gives CDR1 LNHDA, CDR2 SQIVND (reference sequence). The V end was cut by 2 bases, the J end by 6 bases, with 5 bases between. CDR3 region: CASSIRGQPQHF. The DNA of the CDR3 is TGTGCCAGTAGTATAAGGGGTCAGCCCCAGCATTTT.

The chain is built from TRBV30 and TRBJ2-3; D might be TRBD2 (8 bases). Germline V gene data show CDR1 as GTSNPN and CDR2 as SVGIG (reference sequence). This CDR3 spans 12 amino acids. CDR3 sequence: CVAGGQTDTQYF. The CDR3, as DNA: TGTGTCGCGGGGGGACAGACAGATACGCAGTATTTT.

The chain joins TRBV15 to TRBJ2-4, with 8 bases aligning to TRBD1. In germline, CDR1 is LNHNV, CDR2 YYDKDF (reference sequence). Unmatched junction bases numbered 5, after V lost 2 bases and J lost 5 bases. The CDR3 has 15 residues. The CDR3 DNA reads as TGTGCCACCAGCAGACCACCGACAGGGGAAAACATTCAGTACTTC. Its translation: CATSRPPTGENIQYF.

The gene calls are TRBV7-9 and TRBJ1-5; tentatively, D is TRBD1 (6 bases). CDR3 length equals 17 residues. Trimming left V 0 bases short and J 2 bases short, with 14 bases between. Germline lookup yields CDR1 SEHNR and CDR2 FQNEAQ (reference sequence). In DNA, the CDR3 is TGTGCCAGCAGCTTAGCGGTCGGGGGCAAGGGCAATCAGCCCCAGCATTTT. As protein: CASSLAVGGKGNQPQHF.

The chain recombines TRBV19 with TRBJ2-3; 9 bases are shared with TRBD2. Trimming at V came to 5 bases and at J to 0 bases, leaving 6 bases not matched to a gene. Germline-derived CDR1 and CDR2 are LNHDA and SQIVND (reference sequence). The CDR3 sequence is 16 residues long. As DNA, the CDR3 is TGTGCCAGTAGTTGGAGACTAGCGGACAGCACAGATACGCAGTATTTT. This gives the protein CASSWRLADSTDTQYF.

The rearrangement joins TRBV6-5 to TRBJ2-7, with unresolved D. This CDR3 region has 12 residues. Trimming took 6 bases from V and 2 from J, leaving 8 bases between them. The germline CDR1 and CDR2 sequences are MNHEY and SVGAGI. This CDR3 is CASSSRAYEQYF. For the CDR3, the DNA is TGTGCCAGCAGCTCTCGGGCCTACGAGCAGTACTTC.

The chain joins TRBV6-2 or TRBV6-3 to TRBJ2-2; TRBD1 aligns across 7 bases. V shed 0 bases and J 4 bases; nucleotides not matched to a gene: 2. Germline values: CDR1 MNHEY, CDR2 SVGEGT. The CDR3 runs to 15 residues. For the CDR3, the DNA is TGTGCCAGCAGTTACTCGCGACAGGGCACCGGGGAGCTGTTTTTT. This gives the protein CASSYSRQGTGELFF.

The V call is TRBV6-1, the J call TRBJ2-5; tentative D call: TRBD2 (5 bases). Trimming took off 1 base at V and 3 bases at J, with 6 bases between the two ends. CDR1 is MNHNS, CDR2 SASEGT, per germline. This CDR3 has 13 amino acids. The CDR3 sequence: CASSEGGEETQYF. Written as DNA, the CDR3 is TGTGCCAGCAGTGAAGGGGGAGAAGAGACCCAGTACTTC.

The J gene is TRBJ2-5, the V gene TRBV11-3; tentative D call: TRBD2 (6 bases). CDR1 SGHNT and CDR2 YENEEA come from the germline V gene. Trimming removed 1 base at V and 0 bases at J, with 21 bases between. This CDR3 has 19 residues. The DNA for the CDR3 is TGTGCCAGCAGCTTAGTCGAGTGGCCTGCTAGCGCCCACCAAGAGACCCAGTACTTC. Translating it yields CASSLVEWPASAHQETQYF.

This sequence joins TRBV29-1 and TRBJ1-5; no clear D gene. The germline gives CDR1 SQVTM, CDR2 ANQGSEA. V shed 5 bases and J shed 2 bases, with 10 bases lying between them. CDR3 size: 13 residues. The CDR3 reads CSVSEGGNQPQHF. The CDR3 DNA sequence: TGCAGCGTTTCGGAAGGAGGCAATCAGCCCCAGCATTTT.

The chain joins TRBV27 to TRBJ1-1; D remains ambiguous. Germline CDR1 and CDR2: MNHEY and SMNVEV (reference sequence). V gave up 2 bases and J gave up 4 bases, with 8 bases separating them. The CDR3 consists of 13 residues. This chain's CDR3 is CASSLVGRTEAFF. The DNA for the CDR3 is TGTGCCAGCAGTTTAGTCGGCCGCACTGAAGCTTTCTTT.

The chain carries TRBV18 and TRBJ2-3; 8 positions agree with TRBD2. Trimming at V came to 4 bases and at J to 5 bases, leaving 11 bases not matched to a gene. The CDR3 is made up of 16 amino acids. CDR1 and CDR2 (germline): KGHSH, LQKENI. CDR3 amino acids: CASSRRSGTLQDTQYF. DNA of the CDR3: TGTGCCAGCTCACGGCGTAGCGGGACCCTCCAAGATACGCAGTATTTT.

Turning to this clone: A junction boundary mismatches the germline segment, possibly from a read error. V gene TRBV3-1 (or the pseudogene TRBV3-2) combines with J gene TRBJ2-7; D is possibly TRBD1 (5 bases). CDR3 length equals 13 residues. CDR1 is LGHDT and CDR2 is YNNKEL in the germline V gene (reference sequence). The CDR3 DNA follows: TGTGCTAGCACCCCGAAGGGGACCTACGAGCAGTACTTC. The encoded protein is CASTPKGTYEQYF.

The genes are TRBV6-5 and TRBJ1-1, with 7 positions matching TRBD1. The CDR3 is made up of 14 amino acids. Germline V gives CDR1 MNHEY, CDR2 SVGAGI. V lost 8 bases and J lost 0; bases outside the gene matches: 6. The CDR3 DNA is TGTGCCAGCCGCGACAGGGACTTGAACACTGAAGCTTTCTTT. It yields the protein CASRDRDLNTEAFF.

The J gene is TRBJ1-2, the V gene TRBV20-1, with D maybe TRBD1 (5 bases). The CDR3 consists of 11 residues. The germline gives CDR1 DFQATT, CDR2 SNEGSKA (reference sequence). CDR3: CTPGGNYGYTF. CDR3 coding DNA: TGCACCCCGGGGGGGAACTATGGCTACACCTTC.

V usage is TRBV27 and J usage is TRBJ1-6, with TRBD1 matching 7 bases. The CDR3 extends over 18 amino acids. CDR1 is MNHEY and CDR2 is SMNVEV in the germline V gene (reference sequence). J lost 3 bases, V lost 6 bases, and 14 bases had no gene match. The CDR3 DNA sequence: TGTGCCAGCAGGCACGCAACCCCCAGGGGGTTCTATAATTCACCCCTCCACTTT. Protein product: CASRHATPRGFYNSPLHF.

The V call is TRBV6-4, the J call TRBJ2-7, with 10 bases lining up with TRBD2. Trimming cost V 3 bases and J 0 bases; bases outside gene matches: 2. Germline CDR1 and CDR2: MRHNA and SNTAGT. The CDR3 contains 15 residues. For the CDR3, the DNA is TGTGCCAGCAGTGAGATAGCGGGGGGCTCCTACGAGCAGTACTTC. Its protein is CASSEIAGGSYEQYF.

The gene calls are TRBV4-2 and TRBJ2-3, with 11 bases lining up with TRBD1. Germline values: CDR1 LGHNA, CDR2 YNFKEQ. CDR3 size: 17 residues. The V segment lost 1 base and the J segment 1 base; nucleotides outside the gene matches: 4. The CDR3 is CASSQGGTGGRTDTQYF. The CDR3 DNA reads TGTGCCAGCAGCCAAGGGGGGACAGGGGGTCGCACAGATACGCAGTATTTT.

This rearrangement joins TRBV7-3 to TRBJ2-3; TRBD2 matches at 7 bases. The CDR3 sequence is 15 residues long. The ends lost 4 bases at V and 1 base at J; junction bases unmatched: 5. The V gene's germline CDR1 is SGHTA and CDR2 FQGTGA. The CDR3 loop is CASSSLRGGTDTQYF. The CDR3 DNA reads as TGTGCCAGCAGCTCACTCCGGGGGGGCACAGATACGCAGTATTTT.

This chain uses TRBV6-5 with TRBJ1-3; D perhaps matches TRBD1 (6 bases). The V gene's germline CDR1 is MNHEY and CDR2 SVGAGI. The CDR3 loop spans 16 amino acids. Trimming pared 2 bases from V and 4 bases from J, leaving 15 bases between. This CDR3 reads CASSYGGLAYGNTIYF. Here the CDR3 DNA reads TGTGCCAGCAGTTACGGGGGGCTGGCGTACGGAAACACCATATATTTT.

This rearrangement joins TRBV19 to TRBJ2-1; TRBD2 agrees at 9 bases. V was pared by 11 bases and J by 9 bases, with 11 bases of the junction left unmatched. There are 13 residues in the CDR3. The germline V gene has CDR1 LNHDA and CDR2 SQIVND (reference sequence). The CDR3 nucleotides are TGTGCCGCCCGTGGCGGGGGGGCCTTTGAGCAGTTCTTC. Translating it yields CAARGGGAFEQFF.